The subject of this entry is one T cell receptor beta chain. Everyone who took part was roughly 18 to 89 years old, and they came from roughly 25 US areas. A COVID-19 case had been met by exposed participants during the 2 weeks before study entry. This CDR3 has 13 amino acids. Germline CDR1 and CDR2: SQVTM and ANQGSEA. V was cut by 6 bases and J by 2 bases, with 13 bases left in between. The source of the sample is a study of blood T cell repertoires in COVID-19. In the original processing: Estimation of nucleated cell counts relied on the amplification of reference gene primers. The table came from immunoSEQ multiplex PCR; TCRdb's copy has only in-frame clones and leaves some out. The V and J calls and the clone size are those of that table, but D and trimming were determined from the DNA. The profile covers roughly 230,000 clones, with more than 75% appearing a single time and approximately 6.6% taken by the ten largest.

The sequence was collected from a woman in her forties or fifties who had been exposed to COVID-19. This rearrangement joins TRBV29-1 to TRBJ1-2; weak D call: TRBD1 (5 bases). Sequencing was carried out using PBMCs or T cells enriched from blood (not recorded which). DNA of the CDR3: TGCAGCGTCAAAGCCCGGGGGAACTATGGCTACACCTTC. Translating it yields CSVKARGNYGYTF.